These T cell receptor beta chains were read from a single sample in a study of blood T cell repertoires in COVID-19. Only in-frame clones appear in the TCRdb table, and some are missing; sequencing was by immunoSEQ multiplex PCR. The profile shows some 300,000 clones, approximately 89% of them singletons. The sample consisted of PBMCs or T cells enriched from blood (not recorded which). The source is a woman aged 45-65 years who had been exposed to COVID-19. Both conserved end residues are part of each CDR3. Each record gives: V gene, clone size, D gene, J gene, CDR3 DNA, CDR3 protein. D genes are given only for firm matches. Only some rows state a clone size, as once, few, many or a class for expanded clones.

TRBV24-1,once,NA,TRBJ2-1,TGTGCCACCAGTGATTTGAGGCAGGGGTCGGGAAATGAGCAGTTCTTC,CATSDLRQGSGNEQFF
TRBV4-1,NA,NA,TRBJ2-1,TGCGCCAGCAGCCAAGAGTCAGGGAAGTTCTTC,CASSQESGKFF
TRBV10-3,NA,NA,TRBJ2-2,TGTGCCATCAGCCAAGGGACAACCGGGGAGCTGTTTTTT,CAISQGTTGELFF
TRBV13,NA,TRBD1,TRBJ2-7,TGTGCCAGCAGCATCCTCGTGACAGGGGGTCGGCGCGAGCAGTACTTC,CASSILVTGGRREQYF
TRBV27,NA,TRBD1,TRBJ1-5,TGTGCCATCGAAGGGGGCAATGGGGACAGGGTTTGTAAGCCCCAGCATTTT,CAIEGGNGDRVCKPQHF
TRBV19,NA,NA,TRBJ1-1,TGTGCCAGTAGGTGGGGGCCGAACACTGAAGCTTTCTTT,CASRWGPNTEAFF
TRBV6-1,NA,TRBD2,TRBJ2-3,TGTGCCAGCAGTGAAGATCTAGCGGGGCGGGGGACGCAGTATTTT,CASSEDLAGRGTQYF
TRBV28,NA,NA,TRBJ1-2,TGTGCCAGCAGTCTCAGGCCGTGGGATGGCTACACCTTC,CASSLRPWDGYTF
TRBV21-1,NA,NA,TRBJ2-7,TGTGCCAGCAGCAGGGACGGCGGGGGGACCTACGAGCAGTACTTC,CASSRDGGGTYEQYF
TRBV27,NA,NA,TRBJ2-1,TGTGCCAGCAGACCCGAGAATATGTACTACAATGAGCAGTTCTTC,CASRPENMYYNEQFF
TRBV28,once,NA,TRBJ2-3,TGTGCCAGCAACCTACGCACAGATACGCAGTATTTT,CASNLRTDTQYF
TRBV29-1,NA,NA,TRBJ2-3,TGCAGCGTTGGAAGCAGCGCAGATACGCAGTATTTT,CSVGSSADTQYF
TRBV4-1,NA,NA,TRBJ1-5,TGCGCCAGCAGCCAAGTAGCAGGGATGGATAGTCAGCCCCAGCATTTT,CASSQVAGMDSQPQHF
TRBV20-1,NA,TRBD1,TRBJ1-5,TGCAGTGCTAGTGGGTCCGGGACAGCCTATCAGCCCCAGCATTTT,CSASGSGTAYQPQHF
TRBV3-1/TRBV3-2,NA,NA,TRBJ1-2,TGTGCCAGCACCCGGACAGCCTCGGAAGGCTACACCTTC,CASTRTASEGYTF
TRBV5-1,NA,TRBD2,TRBJ2-1,TGCGCCAGCAGCACTGGCGTGACTAGCCCTTCCTACAATGAGCAGTTCTTC,CASSTGVTSPSYNEQFF
TRBV18,NA,TRBD1,TRBJ1-5,TGTGCCAGCTCACCTTCATCCGGGACAGGGGGCGGGCAGCCCCAGCATTTT,CASSPSSGTGGGQPQHF
TRBV7-9,NA,NA,TRBJ1-4,TGTGCCAGCAGGGGCACGACCCCAACTAATGAAAAACTGTTTTTT,CASRGTTPTNEKLFF
TRBV10-3,NA,NA,TRBJ1-1,TGTGCCATCAGCTCACAGAACACTGAAGCTTTCTTT,CAISSQNTEAFF
TRBV5-1,NA,NA,TRBJ2-1,TGCGCCAGCAGCCCCTTGACAGCTTTATACAATGAGCAGTTCTTC,CASSPLTALYNEQFF
TRBV28,NA,NA,TRBJ2-2,TGTGCCAGCAGTTTACGGCAGAGGTTCGGGGAGCTGTTTTTT,CASSLRQRFGELFF
TRBV2,NA,NA,TRBJ1-1,TGTGCCAGCAGTGAAGCGCCCCTCCCCGACACTCCAGAAGAAGCTTTCTTT,CASSEAPLPDTPEEAFF
TRBV19,NA,TRBD1,TRBJ1-5,TGTGCCAGTAATCGACAGGGCCTTGGTGGTCAGCCCCAGCATTTT,CASNRQGLGGQPQHF
TRBV19,NA,NA,TRBJ1-2,TGTGCCAGCAGATCCCGGGGAACTAACTATGGCTACACCTTC,CASRSRGTNYGYTF
TRBV5-1,NA,TRBD1,TRBJ1-5,TGCGCCAGCAGCTTGGCTGGGGACAGTAATCAGCCCCAGCATTTT,CASSLAGDSNQPQHF
TRBV5-1,once,NA,TRBJ2-5,TGCGCCAGCAGCTTGGCCGTGGGGGGAGAAGAGACCCAGTACTTC,CASSLAVGGEETQYF